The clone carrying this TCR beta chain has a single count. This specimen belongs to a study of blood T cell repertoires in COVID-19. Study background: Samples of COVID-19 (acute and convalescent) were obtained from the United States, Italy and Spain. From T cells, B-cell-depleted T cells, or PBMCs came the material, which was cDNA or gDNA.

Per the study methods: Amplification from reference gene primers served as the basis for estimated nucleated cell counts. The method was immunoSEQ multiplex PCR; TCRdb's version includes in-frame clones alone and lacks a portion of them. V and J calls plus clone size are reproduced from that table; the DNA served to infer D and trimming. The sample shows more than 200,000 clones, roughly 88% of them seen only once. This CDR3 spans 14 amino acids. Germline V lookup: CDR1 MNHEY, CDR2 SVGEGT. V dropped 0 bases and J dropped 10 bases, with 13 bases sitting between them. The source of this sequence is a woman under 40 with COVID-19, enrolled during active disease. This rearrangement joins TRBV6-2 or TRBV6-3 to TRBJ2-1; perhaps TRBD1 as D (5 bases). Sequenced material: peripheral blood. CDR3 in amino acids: CASSYSPLRGEQFF. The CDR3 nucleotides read TGTGCCAGCAGTTACTCGCCCTTAAGGGGAGAGCAGTTCTTC.